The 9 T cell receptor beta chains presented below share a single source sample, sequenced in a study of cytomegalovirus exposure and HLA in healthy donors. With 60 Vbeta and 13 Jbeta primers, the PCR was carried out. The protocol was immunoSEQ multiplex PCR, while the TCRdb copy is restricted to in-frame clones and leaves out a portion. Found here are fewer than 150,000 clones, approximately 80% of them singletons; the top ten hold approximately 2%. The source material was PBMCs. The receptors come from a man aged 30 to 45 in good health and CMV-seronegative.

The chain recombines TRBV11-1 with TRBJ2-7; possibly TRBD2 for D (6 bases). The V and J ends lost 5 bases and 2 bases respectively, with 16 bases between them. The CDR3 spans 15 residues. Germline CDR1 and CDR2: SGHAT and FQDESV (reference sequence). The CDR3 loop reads CASSAKEGRPYEQYF. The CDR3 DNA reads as TGTGCCAGCAGCGCCAAGGAGGGGAGGCCCTACGAGCAGTACTTC.

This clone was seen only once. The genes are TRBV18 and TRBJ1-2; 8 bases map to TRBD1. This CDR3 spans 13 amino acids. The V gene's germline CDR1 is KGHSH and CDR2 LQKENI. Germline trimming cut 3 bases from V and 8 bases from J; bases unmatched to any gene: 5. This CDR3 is CASSPPTGEGYTF. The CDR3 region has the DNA TGTGCCAGCTCACCTCCGACAGGGGAAGGCTACACCTTC.

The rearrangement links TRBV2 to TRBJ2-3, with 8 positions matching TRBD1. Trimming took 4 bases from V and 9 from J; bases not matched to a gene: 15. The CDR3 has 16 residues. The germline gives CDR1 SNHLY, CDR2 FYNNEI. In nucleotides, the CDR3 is TGTGCCAGCAGTGGACAATTAGGGCAGGGGGCCCACACGCAGTATTTT. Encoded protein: CASSGQLGQGAHTQYF.

DNA for the CDR3: TGTGCCAGCAGTTTTGCTAGCGGGACCTACAATGAGCAGTTCTTC. Translation: CASSFASGTYNEQFF. V gene TRBV27 combines with J gene TRBJ2-1; 9 bases agree with TRBD2. The CDR3 is 15 amino acids. CDR1 is MNHEY and CDR2 is SMNVEV in the germline V gene (reference sequence). The V and J ends lost 3 bases and 2 bases, in that order; junction bases with no gene match: 2.

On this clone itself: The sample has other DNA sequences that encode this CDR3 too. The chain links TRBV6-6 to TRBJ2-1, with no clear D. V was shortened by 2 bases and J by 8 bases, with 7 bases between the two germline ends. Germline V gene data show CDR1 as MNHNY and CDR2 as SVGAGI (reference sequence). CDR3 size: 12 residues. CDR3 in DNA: TGTGCCAGCAGTTACGGCGGAGATGAGCAGTTCTTC. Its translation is CASSYGGDEQFF.

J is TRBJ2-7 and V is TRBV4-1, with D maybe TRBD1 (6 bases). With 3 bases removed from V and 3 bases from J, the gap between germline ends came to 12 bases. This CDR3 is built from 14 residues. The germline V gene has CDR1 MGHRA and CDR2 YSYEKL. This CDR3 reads CASSQSWGLYEQYF. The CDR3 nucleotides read TGCGCCAGCAGCCAGTCGTGGGGGCTCTACGAGCAGTACTTC.

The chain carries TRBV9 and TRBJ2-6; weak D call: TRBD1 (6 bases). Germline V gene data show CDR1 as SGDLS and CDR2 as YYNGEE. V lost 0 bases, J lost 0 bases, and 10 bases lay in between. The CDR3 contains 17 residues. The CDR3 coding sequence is TGTGCCAGCAGCGTAGCCAGGGGTAACTCTGGGGCCAACGTCCTGACTTTC. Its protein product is CASSVARGNSGANVLTF.

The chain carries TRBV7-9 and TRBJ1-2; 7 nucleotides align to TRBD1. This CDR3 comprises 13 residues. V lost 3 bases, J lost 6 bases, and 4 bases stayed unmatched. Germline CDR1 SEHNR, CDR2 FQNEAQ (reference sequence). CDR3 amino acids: CASSLSGGDGYTF. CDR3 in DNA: TGTGCCAGCAGCTTGTCAGGGGGAGATGGCTACACCTTC.

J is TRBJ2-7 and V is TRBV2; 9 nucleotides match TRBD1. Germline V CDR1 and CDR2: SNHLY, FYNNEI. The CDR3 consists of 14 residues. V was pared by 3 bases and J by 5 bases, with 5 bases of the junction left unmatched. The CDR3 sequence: CASSDRDRVDEQYF. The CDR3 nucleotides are TGTGCCAGCAGTGACCGGGACAGGGTCGACGAGCAGTACTTC.